The clone carrying this T cell receptor (beta chain) was found a few times. Its antigen is as yet unknown. This entry is derived from a study of T cells in Graves' hyperthyroidism and ophthalmopathy. Notes on the study in general: Model predictions of ophthalmopathy came a median approximately 6.8 months before onset. Most clonotypes expanded in thyroid above 0.001 were likewise present in blood.

The PBMCs had their origin in roughly 9.8 ml of fresh peripheral blood. V was shortened by 6 bases and J by 0 bases, with 5 bases between the two germline ends. CDR3 length: 13 amino acids. From RNA transcripts, TCR beta CDR3 regions were amplified. First-round RT-PCR of the TCR CDR3 relied on the HTBI primer set. TCRdb re-analysed the multiplex PCR reads in MiXCR, keeping a single row per CDR3 protein. The table shows around 720,000 distinct CDR3 sequences, with around 40% occurring only once. Material: blood. The receptor comes from a woman aged 40 to 50 with Graves' hyperthyroidism. V and J are TRBV12-3 or TRBV12-4 and TRBJ2-2, with D hard to call. CDR3 region: CASREANTGELFF. The CDR3 nucleotides read TGTGCCAGCAGAGAGGCGAACACCGGGGAGCTGTTTTTT.